The TCR beta chain under discussion was sequenced for a study of CD8 T cells in Susac syndrome (dated by TCRdb to the late 2010s). General notes on the study: Whether CD8+ T cell activation and differentiation in Susac syndrome was antigen driven was tested using repertoire sequencing.

As for this clonotype: Its binding antigen is unknown. It has no much larger one-base neighbor in the sample; base qualities were not kept.

RNA was extracted using the RNeasy kit, and roughly 0.5 to 1 ug of the RNA was reverse transcribed with random hexamers. The immunoSEQ multiplex PCR assay, covering 54 Vbeta and 13 Jbeta segments, was used to amplify TCR beta CDR3 regions. Bias from PCR amplification was corrected by using a synthetic template baseline for primer optimization and for computational correction. In the source study's methods: Reads were annotated to V, D and J genes per IMGT and analyzed with immunoSEQ Analyzer, keeping only productive sequences. Clonality was calculated as one minus the Shannon entropy normalized by log2 of the number of productive unique sequences. For each patient and control, public and private clones were evaluated among the 100 most prevalent clones. Susac-specific clones were defined as absent from healthy and MS cohorts, around 970 published viral clones and other ImmuneACCESS disease sequences. Clones were called with MiXCR by TCRdb after fastp trimmed the public reads at Q25, and only in-frame beta chains were retained. Rows with a matching CDR3 protein are joined into one entry that keeps the most common DNA and genes. The V and J calls, along with clone size, are taken from TCRdb and not from the paper's own processing. Across this sample there are around 130,000 distinct CDR3 sequences, with 85% to 95% seen only once. About 0.11% of the sample comes from the top ten.

Peripheral blood CD8+ and CD4+ T cells from healthy donors, Susac syndrome patients and multiple sclerosis patients were profiled using high-throughput TCR beta sequencing. Multiple sclerosis controls were treatment-naive patients with stable or active relapsing-remitting disease fulfilling revised McDonald criteria. Bulk CD8+ and CD4+ T cells were purified by magnetic negative isolation, while CD8+ TEMRA cells were enriched using FACS. Blood was drawn into EDTA tubes, processed within 24 hours, and PBMCs were isolated by density gradient centrifugation. PBMCs destined for TCR sequencing were cryopreserved in liquid nitrogen and later thawed in a 37 °C water bath. The sorted or isolated CD4+, CD8+ and CD8+ TEMRA cells reached a purity of at least 90%. General conclusions and limits of the study: The number of individuals in the TCR sequencing and HLA analysis was acknowledged as relatively small.

CDR1 and CDR2 were assigned from the germline V gene (reference sequence) as MNHEY and SMNVEV. The CDR3 sequence holds 15 residues, the cysteine and phenylalanine included. The only DNA kept is the CDR3, 45 bases in frame from the first base. Trimmed from V: 5 bases; trimmed from J: 2 bases; junction bases lacking a gene match: 7. This chain is built from TRBV27 and TRBJ2-7; TRBD2 agrees with 9 junctional bases. Sample: CD4+ T cells from PBMCs. This TCR came from a human donor with multiple sclerosis. The nucleotide sequence reads TGTGCCAGCAGTCACGTAGCGGGAGCCGCCTACGAGCAGTACTTC. It specifies CASSHVAGAAYEQYF.